One and the same sample provided the 17 T cell receptor beta chains below, sequenced in a study of spatial heterogeneity in lung cancer. TCRdb ran MiXCR on the 5' RACE reads and lists one entry per CDR3 protein. The sample lists 55,000 to 75,000 distinct CDR3 sequences; less than 9.5% were seen once. The time point denotes: blood at routine non-recurrence follow-up after resection. Sequencing was performed on PBMCs, taken at follow-up. These receptor sequences come from a female donor with early-stage non-small cell lung cancer.

This clonotype was recorded at least ten times. The rearrangement uses TRBV7-9 and TRBJ2-7; D might be TRBD2 (6 bases). The CDR3 is 13 amino acids. The V gene's germline CDR1 is SEHNR and CDR2 FQNEAQ (reference sequence). V lost 0 bases and J 6 bases, leaving 9 bases between the germline ends. DNA of the CDR3: TGTGCCAGCAGCTTAGCACTAGCAGGCGAGCAGTACTTC. Residues: CASSLALAGEQYF.

This clonotype was seen a few times. The rearrangement joins TRBV7-2 to TRBJ2-5; D remains ambiguous. Trimming pared 0 bases from V and 3 bases from J, leaving 8 bases between. The CDR3 has 14 amino acids. From germline, CDR1 is SGHTA and CDR2 FQGNSA. The CDR3 DNA is TGTGCCAGCAGCTTAGCGGCCCTCAAAGAGACCCAGTACTTC. It yields the protein CASSLAALKETQYF.

This clonotype has just a few counts. The chain combines TRBV5-1 with TRBJ2-1; D not certain. The CDR3 totals 14 residues. V was trimmed by 0 bases and J by 5 bases, leaving 9 bases between them. Per germline, CDR1 SGHRS and CDR2 YFSETQ. The CDR3 region is CASSLAGSNNEQFF. The CDR3 region has the DNA TGCGCCAGCAGCTTGGCAGGATCCAACAATGAGCAGTTCTTC.

This clonotype has only a few counts. The chain links TRBV10-3 to TRBJ1-5, with D hard to call. The ends were cut back, 5 bases at V and 2 bases at J, with 19 bases in the middle. The CDR3 covers 17 residues. CDR1 and CDR2 from the germline V gene are ENHRY and SYGVKD. CDR3 residues: CAISPEPPLGGNQPQHF. CDR3 nucleotides: TGTGCCATCAGTCCCGAACCCCCCCTCGGGGGCAATCAGCCCCAGCATTTT.

This clonotype has ten or more counts. An end of the junction does not agree with germline; a read error may underlie this. The chain couples TRBV29-1 to TRBJ2-1; D is tentatively TRBD1 or TRBD2 (5 bases each). Germline-derived CDR1 and CDR2 are SQVTM and ANQGSEA. The CDR3 extends over 12 amino acids. CDR3 sequence reads: CSVEDLRGPLNF. The CDR3 region has the DNA TGCAGCGTTGAAGATCTAAGGGGACCCCTGAACTTC.

This clonotype was recorded at least ten times. CDR3 DNA sequence: TGTGCCAGCAGCTTAGGGGACAACAATGAGCAGTTCTTC. This translates into CASSLGDNNEQFF. This rearrangement joins TRBV11-2 to TRBJ2-1; a weak D match, TRBD1 (6 bases). V was pared by 1 base and J by 5 bases, with 6 bases between. The germline V gene has CDR1 SGHAT and CDR2 FQNNGV. The CDR3 length is 13 residues.

This clonotype was observed at least ten times. V usage is TRBV28 and J usage is TRBJ1-5; 7 nucleotides agree with TRBD1. Germline values: CDR1 MDHEN, CDR2 SYDVKM. CDR3 length equals 15 residues. V was clipped by 10 bases and J by 0 bases; unmatched bases: 9. DNA of the CDR3: TGTGCCACTAAGGGACAGATCTTTAGCAATCAGCCCCAGCATTTT. It codes for CATKGQIFSNQPQHF. The full variable domain, its missing parts supplied by reference TRBV28 and TRBJ1-5, is DVKVTQSSRYLVKRTGEKVFLECVQDMDHENMFWYRQDPGLGLRLIYFSYDVKMKEKGDIPEGYSVSREKKERFSLILESASTNQTSMYLCATKGQIFSNQPQHFGDGTRLSIL.

This clonotype was observed at least ten times. The rearrangement joins TRBV20-1 to TRBJ2-7, with D maybe TRBD2 (5 bases). Trimming left V 6 bases short and J 2 bases short, with 14 bases between. Germline loops: CDR1 DFQATT, CDR2 SNEGSKA (reference sequence). This CDR3 spans 13 amino acids. CDR3 sequence (DNA): TGCAGTGCCAGCAGGACTTGGGCCTACGAGCAGTACTTC. Residues: CSASRTWAYEQYF.

The gene calls are TRBV6-5 and TRBJ2-7; D may correspond to TRBD1 or TRBD2 (6 bases each). Trimming pared 0 bases from V and 9 bases from J, leaving 12 bases between. In germline, CDR1 is MNHEY, CDR2 SVGAGI. The CDR3 sequence is 13 residues long. CDR3 amino acids: CASSYSRDTWQYF. The DNA for the CDR3 is TGTGCCAGCAGTTACTCGCGGGACACCTGGCAGTACTTC.

CDR3 protein: CASSWGTQNTEAFF. CDR3 bases: TGTGCCAGCAGCTGGGGGACCCAGAACACTGAAGCTTTCTTT. The chain uses TRBV7-9 and TRBJ1-1; D possibly corresponds to TRBD1 (5 bases). Trimming pared 4 bases from V and 1 base from J, leaving 10 bases between. CDR1 and CDR2 from the germline V gene are SEHNR and FQNEAQ (reference sequence). This CDR3 contains 14 residues.

The chain links TRBV7-9 to TRBJ1-6, with a weak D call TRBD1 (6 bases). The germline gives CDR1 SEHNR, CDR2 FQNEAQ (reference sequence). There are 15 residues in the CDR3. Deletions cut 5 bases from V and 6 bases from J, with 14 bases between. In DNA form, the CDR3 reads TGTGCCAGCAGCACCAAGGGACAAACTAATTCACCCCTCCACTTT. This translates into CASSTKGQTNSPLHF.

This clonotype was counted ten times or more. CDR3 in amino acids: CASSFGLAGTDTQYF. The DNA of the CDR3 is TGTGCCAGCAGCTTCGGGCTAGCGGGCACAGATACGCAGTATTTT. The V gene is TRBV6-2 or TRBV6-3, the J gene TRBJ2-3, with TRBD2 identical over 7 bases. In germline, CDR1 is MNHEY, CDR2 SVGEGT. The V segment lost 6 bases and the J segment 1 base; nucleotides outside the gene matches: 7. The CDR3 is 15 residues long.

This clonotype was observed a few times. This chain connects TRBV9 to TRBJ2-5; D is unclear. Germline CDR1 reads SGDLS; CDR2 reads YYNGEE. The length of the CDR3 is 14 residues. The V gene lost 4 bases and the J gene lost 0 bases, with 10 bases spanning the gap. CDR3 nucleotides: TGTGCCAGCAGCCGTAAGCCTGACCAAGAGACCCAGTACTTC. Its translation is CASSRKPDQETQYF.

Ten or more counts support this clonotype. This chain links TRBV28 with TRBJ1-2; no reliable D call. Trimming shortened V by 2 bases and J by 2 bases, and 6 bases separated the two germline ends. Germline V CDR1 and CDR2: MDHEN, SYDVKM. CDR3 length equals 13 residues. The CDR3 reads CASSLPGNYGYTF. As DNA, the CDR3 is TGTGCCAGCAGTTTACCCGGGAACTATGGCTACACCTTC.

This clonotype was counted at least ten times. The V gene is TRBV4-1, the J gene TRBJ1-3; D unclear. Germline CDR1 and CDR2: MGHRA and YSYEKL. This CDR3 spans 13 amino acids. Trimming pared 5 bases from V and 6 bases from J, leaving 11 bases between. The CDR3: CASSKVGANTIYF. The CDR3 region has the DNA TGCGCCAGCAGCAAGGTAGGAGCAAACACCATATATTTT.

This clonotype has a count of ten or more. The chain uses TRBV12-3 or TRBV12-4 and TRBJ1-1, with D unclear. With 3 bases removed from V and 6 bases from J, the gap between germline ends came to 8 bases. This CDR3 spans 12 amino acids. This CDR3 reads CASSLLSPEAFF. Written as DNA, the CDR3 is TGTGCCAGCAGTTTGCTTAGTCCTGAAGCTTTCTTT.

This clonotype was recorded at least ten times. The chain links TRBV18 to TRBJ1-4; D remains ambiguous. CDR1 and CDR2 from the germline V gene are KGHSH and LQKENI. The CDR3 has 14 amino acids. Trimming shortened V by 2 bases and J by 2 bases, and 6 bases separated the two germline ends. The CDR3 protein is CASSPGETNEKLFF. In DNA form, the CDR3 reads TGTGCCAGCTCACCAGGGGAGACTAATGAAAAACTGTTTTTT.